This is a list of T cell receptor beta chains from one sample in a study of cytomegalovirus exposure and HLA in healthy donors. Profiling relied on immunoSEQ multiplex PCR, and the TCRdb table lists in-frame clones only, not all of them. This sample carries hundreds of thousands of clones, 85% to 90% of them seen once, and the ten largest clones take about 2.5%. The material sequenced was PBMCs. The receptors originated from a woman younger than 35 in good health and CMV-seronegative. The CDR3 runs from the conserved cysteine through the conserved F or W. The order of the fields is D gene, J gene, clone size, V gene, CDR3 protein, CDR3 DNA. A D gene is named only where the DNA matches it firmly. Clone size is not always given. Where it is, it says once, few, many or a class for expanded clones.

TRBD2,TRBJ2-1,-,TRBV5-1,CASSLNLRGGSYNEQFF,TGCGCCAGCAGCTTGAACCTCCGGGGGGGCTCCTACAATGAGCAGTTCTTC
TRBD2,TRBJ2-5,-,TRBV5-1,CASRTSGGASVETQYF,TGCGCCAGTCGGACTAGCGGGGGGGCCTCGGTAGAGACCCAGTACTTC
-,TRBJ2-2,once,TRBV27,CASSLRNTGELFF,TGTGCCAGCAGTTTGAGAAACACCGGGGAGCTGTTTTTT
TRBD1,TRBJ2-7,-,TRBV5-1,CASSLRNRGREDSEQYF,TGCGCCAGCAGCCTTCGAAACAGGGGGCGCGAGGACTCCGAGCAGTACTTC
TRBD1,TRBJ2-2,-,TRBV7-3,CASSSTPRTGGTGELFF,TGTGCCAGCAGCTCGACCCCACGGACAGGGGGCACCGGGGAGCTGTTTTTT
-,TRBJ2-2,-,TRBV27,CASSRTEVQAGELFF,TGTGCCAGCAGCCGGACCGAGGTACAGGCCGGGGAGCTGTTTTTT
TRBD2,TRBJ2-1,-,TRBV5-6,CASTSGGSYNEQFF,TGTGCCAGCACCTCGGGGGGGTCCTACAATGAGCAGTTCTTC
TRBD2,TRBJ2-5,-,TRBV7-3,CASSSRGGSETQYF,TGTGCCAGCAGCTCAAGGGGAGGGTCAGAGACCCAGTACTTC
-,TRBJ1-2,-,TRBV18,CASSPGEGYGYTF,TGTGCCAGCTCACCGGGTGAGGGCTATGGCTACACCTTC
-,TRBJ1-1,-,TRBV5-4,CASSATSGAFF,TGTGCCAGCAGCGCGACCAGCGGAGCTTTCTTT
TRBD1,TRBJ2-1,-,TRBV5-5,CASSLVQGAYNEQFF,TGTGCCAGCAGCTTGGTACAGGGGGCTTACAATGAGCAGTTCTTC
-,TRBJ2-1,-,TRBV30,CAWSVRKSSYNEQFF,TGTGCCTGGAGTGTTAGAAAGAGCTCCTACAATGAGCAGTTCTTC
-,TRBJ1-4,-,TRBV19,CASSPLGGRTNEKLFF,TGTGCCAGTAGTCCCCTGGGGGGGCGAACTAATGAAAAACTGTTTTTT
TRBD1,TRBJ1-1,-,TRBV5-1,CASSLVGGQLNTEAFF,TGCGCCAGCAGCTTGGTTGGGGGACAGTTGAACACTGAAGCTTTCTTT
-,TRBJ2-7,-,TRBV6-5,CASSYSLGGSYEQYF,TGTGCCAGCAGTTACTCCTTAGGGGGATCCTACGAGCAGTACTTC
-,TRBJ2-7,-,TRBV5-1,CASSYWTTPYEQYF,TGCGCCAGCAGCTACTGGACTACTCCCTACGAGCAGTACTTC
-,TRBJ1-2,once,TRBV16,CASSQSEADPYGYTF,TGTGCCAGCAGCCAATCGGAGGCAGATCCCTATGGCTACACCTTC
TRBD1,TRBJ1-1,-,TRBV14,CASSPLGTGSGNTEAFF,TGTGCCAGCAGCCCACTAGGGACAGGGAGTGGGAACACTGAAGCTTTCTTT
TRBD1,TRBJ1-2,-,TRBV15,CATSRDAQGARDGYTF,TGTGCCACCAGCAGAGATGCACAGGGGGCGCGGGATGGCTACACCTTC
-,TRBJ2-1,-,TRBV7-9,CASIRLSSYNEQFF,TGTGCCAGCATCCGGTTGAGCTCCTACAATGAGCAGTTCTTC
TRBD1,TRBJ1-5,-,TRBV19,CASRQTGHQHF,TGTGCCAGTAGGCAGACAGGGCACCAGCATTTT
-,TRBJ2-7,-,TRBV19,CASSPSESSYEQYF,TGTGCCAGTAGTCCCTCGGAGTCATCCTACGAGCAGTACTTC
-,TRBJ2-7,-,TRBV30,CAWSVVAEVVEEQYF,TGTGCCTGGAGTGTAGTTGCGGAAGTGGTGGAAGAGCAGTACTTC
TRBD2,TRBJ2-1,-,TRBV6-4,CASSLLAGENEQFF,TGTGCCAGCAGCCTACTAGCGGGGGAGAATGAGCAGTTCTTC
-,TRBJ1-3,-,TRBV5-1,CASSDSSGNTIYF,TGCGCCAGCAGCGACAGCTCTGGAAACACCATATATTTT
TRBD2,TRBJ2-1,-,TRBV5-1,CASSPLAGALGEQFF,TGCGCCAGCAGCCCTCTAGCGGGGGCCCTCGGTGAGCAGTTCTTC
-,TRBJ1-2,-,TRBV20-1,CSARQGYGYTF,TGCAGTGCTAGGCAGGGGTATGGCTACACCTTC
-,TRBJ2-7,-,TRBV4-1,CASSQVPSLPYEQYF,TGCGCCAGCAGCCAAGTTCCTAGCCTTCCCTACGAGCAGTACTTC
-,TRBJ1-1,-,TRBV9,CASSPWAGMNTEAFF,TGTGCCAGCAGCCCCTGGGCAGGGATGAACACTGAAGCTTTCTTT
TRBD2,TRBJ2-1,-,TRBV7-3,CASSQLLAPSSYNEQFF,TGTGCCAGCAGCCAACTACTAGCGCCGAGCTCCTACAATGAGCAGTTCTTC
TRBD1,TRBJ2-2,-,TRBV5-4,CASSLGQDGELFF,TGTGCCAGCAGCTTAGGACAGGACGGGGAGCTGTTTTTT
TRBD2,TRBJ2-3,-,TRBV10-3,CAMDPRPGLAGEQSTDTQYF,TGTGCCATGGACCCGCGACCGGGACTAGCGGGGGAGCAAAGCACAGATACGCAGTATTTT
TRBD2,TRBJ2-1,-,TRBV29-1,CSVEDSGGGNEQFF,TGCAGCGTGGAGGATAGCGGGGGTGGGAATGAGCAGTTCTTC
-,TRBJ1-1,-,TRBV10-2,CASSPGNLDNTEAFF,TGCGCCAGCAGTCCAGGGAACCTCGATAACACTGAAGCTTTCTTT
TRBD1,TRBJ2-2,once,TRBV7-7,CASSRTGNTGELFF,TGTGCCAGCAGCCGGACAGGGAACACCGGGGAGCTGTTTTTT
-,TRBJ1-2,-,TRBV30,CAWTPAWSPRNGYTF,TGTGCCTGGACCCCCGCGTGGTCCCCAAGAAATGGCTACACCTTC
-,TRBJ1-5,-,TRBV5-8,CASSLVVGWVSQPQHF,TGTGCCAGCAGCTTGGTCGTCGGGTGGGTGAGCCAGCCCCAGCATTTT
TRBD1,TRBJ2-5,-,TRBV13,CASKRTGGLMETQYF,TGTGCCAGCAAGAGAACAGGGGGCCTGATGGAGACCCAGTACTTC
-,TRBJ1-6,-,TRBV5-1,CASSLVSGSQSPLHF,TGCGCCAGCAGCTTGGTTTCAGGATCGCAGTCACCCCTCCACTTT
-,TRBJ1-3,few,TRBV19,CASSGEARALGNTIYF,TGTGCCAGTAGTGGGGAGGCCCGGGCGCTGGGAAACACCATATATTTT
-,TRBJ2-1,once,TRBV6-6,CASSYSGGYNEQFF,TGTGCCAGCAGTTACTCGGGGGGTTACAATGAGCAGTTCTTC
TRBD1,TRBJ1-4,once,TRBV6-1,CASSEGRGKEKLFF,TGTGCCAGCAGTGAGGGCAGGGGGAAGGAAAAACTGTTTTTT
TRBD1,TRBJ1-1,-,TRBV7-2,CASRAGGQNTEAFF,TGTGCCAGCAGGGCAGGGGGGCAGAACACTGAAGCTTTCTTT
-,TRBJ1-4,-,TRBV14,CASSQMDTGNEKLFF,TGTGCCAGCAGCCAAATGGACACCGGTAATGAAAAACTGTTTTTT
TRBD1,TRBJ2-5,-,TRBV2,CASRGTVRSKETQYF,TGTGCCAGCAGGGGGACAGTCCGGAGTAAAGAGACCCAGTACTTC
-,TRBJ1-2,-,TRBV9,CANPWGVVYGYTF,TGTGCCAACCCGTGGGGGGTAGTCTATGGCTACACCTTC
-,TRBJ1-6,-,TRBV5-6,CASSFGRNNSPPHF,TGTGCCAGCAGCTTCGGGAGAAATAATTCACCCCCCCACTTT
-,TRBJ2-2,-,TRBV6-5,CASSYSSWGGGGELFF,TGTGCCAGCAGTTACTCGAGTTGGGGAGGAGGCGGGGAGCTGTTTTTT
-,TRBJ1-1,-,TRBV11-2,CASSLTGRNTEAFF,TGTGCCAGCAGCTTAACAGGGAGGAACACTGAAGCTTTCTTT
-,TRBJ1-2,-,TRBV9,CASGRTGGYTF,TGTGCCAGCGGTAGGACGGGGGGCTACACCTTC
TRBD2,TRBJ2-7,-,TRBV2,CASSETGLASHEQYF,TGTGCCAGCAGTGAAACTGGACTAGCATCACACGAGCAGTACTTC
-,TRBJ1-2,-,TRBV29-1,CSVEPNRVGGYTF,TGCAGCGTTGAACCGAACAGGGTGGGTGGCTACACCTTC
TRBD2,TRBJ2-2,-,TRBV4-2,CASSQEPRGAGELFF,TGTGCCAGCAGCCAAGAGCCGCGGGGGGCCGGGGAGCTGTTTTTT
TRBD2,TRBJ2-7,few,TRBV5-1,CASSSAGGPLDEQYF,TGCGCCAGCAGCTCGGCGGGGGGGCCGCTGGATGAGCAGTACTTC
-,TRBJ1-5,once,TRBV1,CTSSQRDRHSNQPQHF,TGCACCAGCAGCCAACGGGACAGGCATAGCAATCAGCCCCAGCATTTT
-,TRBJ2-1,few,TRBV19,CATSGYNEQFF,TGTGCCACCTCAGGGTACAATGAGCAGTTCTTC
TRBD1,TRBJ2-6,-,TRBV7-9,CASSLVQGLAGANVLTF,TGTGCCAGCAGCTTAGTACAGGGGCTAGCTGGGGCCAACGTCCTGACTTTC
-,TRBJ1-4,-,TRBV9,CASSPQANTNEKLFF,TGTGCCAGCAGCCCCCAGGCGAATACTAATGAAAAACTGTTTTTT
TRBD1,TRBJ1-1,-,TRBV15,CATSRALRGLTEAFF,TGTGCCACCAGCAGAGCCCTCAGGGGGCTCACTGAAGCTTTCTTT
TRBD2,TRBJ2-5,-,TRBV5-1,CASSLVSSGGPRETQYF,TGCGCCAGCAGCTTGGTGTCTAGCGGGGGGCCGCGGGAGACCCAGTACTTC